This record covers a single TCR beta chain. Its antigen remains unidentified. This entry belongs to a study of cytomegalovirus exposure and HLA in healthy donors. Study details: A prior analysis found some 110 million unique TCR beta sequences from around 200 million T cells. Whole-study results and caveats: Available immune exposure information was restricted to CMV serostatus only. Researchers reported in a later analysis that common viral pathogens appeared linked to several top clusters. In a later analysis, donors in an Asian-associated ancestry cluster reportedly had fewer N-insertions in productive TCRs than the cohort mean.

The PCR contained 60 Vbeta and 13 Jbeta primers. TCRdb keeps only in-frame clones here, not all; method: immunoSEQ multiplex PCR. The sample has roughly 140,000 clones, over 75% seen once; the top ten hold 0.5% to 0.85%. The sequence was obtained from a male donor in good health and CMV-seronegative. Sequenced sample: PBMCs.

The CDR3 DNA sequence: TGTGCTAGTGGTTTGCAGAAGAAAATGAACACTGAAGCTTTCTTT. It translates to CASGLQKKMNTEAFF. This rearrangement joins TRBV12-5 to TRBJ1-1, with D unclear. The CDR3 loop spans 15 amino acids. Looked up from germline, CDR1 is LGHNT and CDR2 is FRNRAP. Trimming shortened V by 2 bases and J by 0 bases, and 10 bases separated the two germline ends.